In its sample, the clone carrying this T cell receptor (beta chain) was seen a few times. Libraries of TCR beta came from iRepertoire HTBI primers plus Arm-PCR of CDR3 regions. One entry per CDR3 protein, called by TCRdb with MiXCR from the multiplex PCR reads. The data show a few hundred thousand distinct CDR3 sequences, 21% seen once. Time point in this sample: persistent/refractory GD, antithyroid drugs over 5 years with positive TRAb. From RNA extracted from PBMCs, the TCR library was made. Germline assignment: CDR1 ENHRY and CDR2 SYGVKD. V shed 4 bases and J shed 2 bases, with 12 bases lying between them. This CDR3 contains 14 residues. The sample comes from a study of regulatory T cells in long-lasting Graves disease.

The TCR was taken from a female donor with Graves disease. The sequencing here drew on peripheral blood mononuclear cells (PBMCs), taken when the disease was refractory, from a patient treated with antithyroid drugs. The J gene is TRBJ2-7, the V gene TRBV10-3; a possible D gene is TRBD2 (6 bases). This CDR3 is CAISVASVAYEQYF. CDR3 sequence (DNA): TGTGCCATCAGTGTCGCTAGCGTGGCCTACGAGCAGTACTTC.